The rows below give T cell receptor beta chains drawn from one sample of a study of T cell responses to AZD1222 COVID-19 vaccine. Method: immunoSEQ multiplex PCR; TCRdb's copy keeps in-frame clones and lacks some. The sample carries some 140,000 clones, approximately 89% recorded once. This specimen consisted of peripheral blood, obtained on day 0 of AZD1222 vaccination. The receptors originated from an adult in good health. Each CDR3 is given with its conserved first and last residue. Each record gives: clone size, J gene, V gene, D gene, CDR3 length, CDR3 DNA, CDR3 protein. A D gene is named only where the DNA matches it firmly. Size tells how often a clone was seen (once, few, many) or the class of an expanded clone, and some rows leave it out.

abundance: -; j_gene: TRBJ2-7; v_gene: TRBV4-1; d_gene: TRBD1; len: 16; CDR3nt: TGCGCCAGCAGCCAACAGACCGGGACAGGACCCTACGAGCAGTACTTC; CDR3aa: CASSQQTGTGPYEQYF
abundance: -; j_gene: TRBJ1-2; v_gene: TRBV7-9; d_gene: -; len: 13; CDR3nt: TGTGCCAGCAGCTTCGGCAGGGAGTCGGGCTACACCTTC; CDR3aa: CASSFGRESGYTF
abundance: -; j_gene: TRBJ1-6; v_gene: TRBV2; d_gene: -; len: 15; CDR3nt: TGTGCCAGCAGCCCGGACAACTCCTATAATTCACCCCTCCACTTT; CDR3aa: CASSPDNSYNSPLHF
abundance: -; j_gene: TRBJ1-1; v_gene: TRBV5-3; d_gene: -; len: 14; CDR3nt: TGTGCCAGAAGTCAACCCCCCCGGGCCACTGAAGCTTTCTTT; CDR3aa: CARSQPPRATEAFF
abundance: -; j_gene: TRBJ1-2; v_gene: TRBV6-2/TRBV6-3; d_gene: TRBD1; len: 14; CDR3nt: TGTGCCAGCAGTTACGAGGACAGGGTCGATGGCTACACCTTC; CDR3aa: CASSYEDRVDGYTF
abundance: few; j_gene: TRBJ2-7; v_gene: TRBV11-3; d_gene: -; len: 11; CDR3nt: TGTGCCAGCAGCCCTGGCGGCGAGCAGTACTTC; CDR3aa: CASSPGGEQYF
abundance: once; j_gene: TRBJ1-4; v_gene: TRBV19; d_gene: TRBD1; len: 18; CDR3nt: TGTGCCAGTAGTATATTTGGGACAGGGGGCAGAACTAATGAAAAACTGTTTTTT; CDR3aa: CASSIFGTGGRTNEKLFF
abundance: -; j_gene: TRBJ2-6; v_gene: TRBV30; d_gene: -; len: 15; CDR3nt: TGTGCCTGGAGCGGGGCTAGCTCTGGGGCCAACGTCCTGACTTTC; CDR3aa: CAWSGASSGANVLTF
abundance: few; j_gene: TRBJ1-2; v_gene: TRBV5-6; d_gene: -; len: 13; CDR3nt: TGTGCCAGCAGTAGACAGTTCGGATATGGCTACACCTTC; CDR3aa: CASSRQFGYGYTF
abundance: -; j_gene: TRBJ1-4; v_gene: TRBV25-1; d_gene: -; len: 15; CDR3nt: TGTGCCAGCAGTGAAACAGGGACATGGGGTGAAAAACTGTTTTTT; CDR3aa: CASSETGTWGEKLFF
abundance: -; j_gene: TRBJ1-2; v_gene: TRBV10-3; d_gene: -; len: 13; CDR3nt: TGTGCCATCAGTGGCGGGGCTAACTATGGCTACACCTTC; CDR3aa: CAISGGANYGYTF
abundance: -; j_gene: TRBJ2-1; v_gene: TRBV7-9; d_gene: -; len: 13; CDR3nt: TGTGCCAGCAGCTTAGGGGCCTACAATGAGCAGTTCTTC; CDR3aa: CASSLGAYNEQFF
abundance: -; j_gene: TRBJ2-7; v_gene: TRBV11-3; d_gene: -; len: 14; CDR3nt: TGTGCCAGCAGCTTGACTTCACAGTACTACGAGCAGTACTTC; CDR3aa: CASSLTSQYYEQYF
abundance: -; j_gene: TRBJ1-1; v_gene: TRBV9; d_gene: -; len: 13; CDR3nt: TGTGCCAGCAGCGTAGGGGAGAACACTGAAGCTTTCTTT; CDR3aa: CASSVGENTEAFF
abundance: -; j_gene: TRBJ1-1; v_gene: TRBV6-5; d_gene: -; len: 14; CDR3nt: TGTGCCAGCAGTTACCGCTCGGATAACACTGAAGCTTTCTTT; CDR3aa: CASSYRSDNTEAFF
abundance: -; j_gene: TRBJ1-1; v_gene: TRBV7-8; d_gene: -; len: 14; CDR3nt: TGTGCCAGCAGCACCCGGACAGAGAACACTGAAGCTTTCTTT; CDR3aa: CASSTRTENTEAFF
abundance: once; j_gene: TRBJ1-1; v_gene: TRBV5-3; d_gene: -; len: 16; CDR3nt: TGTGCCAGAAGCTTGGCCCCCCAGGGTGTCGGCACTGAAGCTTTCTTT; CDR3aa: CARSLAPQGVGTEAFF
abundance: -; j_gene: TRBJ1-5; v_gene: TRBV12-3/TRBV12-4; d_gene: TRBD1; len: 12; CDR3nt: TGTGCCAGCAGTCCGACAGGGCTCCCCCAGCATTTT; CDR3aa: CASSPTGLPQHF
abundance: -; j_gene: TRBJ1-1; v_gene: TRBV28; d_gene: TRBD1; len: 13; CDR3nt: TGTGCCAGCAGAAGGGGGCCGGCAACTGAAGCTTTCTTT; CDR3aa: CASRRGPATEAFF
abundance: -; j_gene: TRBJ2-5; v_gene: TRBV7-2; d_gene: -; len: 15; CDR3nt: TGTGCCAGCAGCTTAAAGCAGGGAGCAAGAGAGACCCAGTACTTC; CDR3aa: CASSLKQGARETQYF
abundance: -; j_gene: TRBJ1-5; v_gene: TRBV19; d_gene: -; len: 15; CDR3nt: TGTGCCAGTAGTATGGAGCCCACGATGAATCAGCCCCAGCATTTT; CDR3aa: CASSMEPTMNQPQHF
abundance: few; j_gene: TRBJ1-6; v_gene: TRBV28; d_gene: -; len: 16; CDR3nt: TGTGCCAGCTCGGACATAATCGACTCCTATAATTCACCCCTCCACTTT; CDR3aa: CASSDIIDSYNSPLHF